A selection of T cell receptor beta chains follows, all from one sample in a study of shared T cell receptors in the human thymus. The repertoire was sequenced with immunoSEQ multiplex PCR; TCRdb's copy has only in-frame clones and lacks some. Among about 660,000 clones listed, roughly 88% were seen once. These data are also associated with another study on human thymus T cells.

The sequenced sample was thymocytes. The receptors here all came from a boy in the first two years of life with a congenital heart defect. CDR3s include the opening cysteine and the closing phenylalanine or tryptophan. D genes are given only for firm matches. Only some rows state a clone size, as once, few, many or a class for expanded clones.

clone_size,j_call,v_call,d_call,cdr3_aa,cdr3_nt
.,TRBJ1-1,TRBV6-5,TRBD1,CASSYSRTGETEAFF,TGTGCCAGCAGTTACTCCAGGACAGGGGAGACTGAAGCTTTCTTT
.,TRBJ2-7,TRBV5-1,TRBD1,CASSQDRGYEQYF,TGCGCCAGCAGTCAGGACAGGGGCTACGAGCAGTACTTC
once,TRBJ2-3,TRBV11-2,TRBD2,CASSLGVAGGPTDTQYF,TGTGCCAGCAGCTTAGGGGTTGCGGGAGGCCCCACAGATACGCAGTATTTT
once,TRBJ2-7,TRBV30,.,CAWDSGGYEQYF,TGTGCCTGGGACTCCGGGGGCTACGAGCAGTACTTC
.,TRBJ2-3,TRBV29-1,.,CSVPCKHTQYF,TGCAGCGTCCCGTGCAAGCATACGCAGTATTTT
.,TRBJ1-4,TRBV4-3,.,CASSPGLSSELEKLFF,TGCGCCAGCAGCCCGGGTCTGAGCAGTGAGCTTGAAAAACTGTTTTTT
.,TRBJ1-2,TRBV6-1,TRBD1,CAIPRDRVYYGYTF,TGTGCCATCCCTAGGGACAGGGTTTACTATGGCTACACCTTC
.,TRBJ2-5,TRBV5-1,TRBD2,CASSLIAGGPKETQYF,TGCGCCAGCAGCTTGATAGCGGGAGGGCCAAAGGAGACCCAGTACTTC
.,TRBJ2-4,TRBV29-1,TRBD1,CSVGQTGKGFGYF,TGCAGCGTTGGCCAGACAGGGAAGGGTTTCGGGTACTTC
.,TRBJ2-7,TRBV28,TRBD2,CASSLGPRLAGYEQYF,TGTGCCAGCAGTTTAGGCCCTAGACTAGCGGGGTACGAGCAGTACTTC
.,TRBJ1-5,TRBV6-1,.,CASSEKGGVNQPQHF,TGTGCCAGCAGTGAAAAAGGCGGAGTCAATCAGCCCCAGCATTTT
once,TRBJ1-5,TRBV19,.,CASSRSPEGSVGIKGPQHF,TGTGCCAGTAGTCGGAGCCCGGAGGGGAGTGTTGGAATCAAAGGGCCCCAGCATTTT
.,TRBJ1-3,TRBV18,.,CASSPGREGFSTGNTIYF,TGTGCCAGCTCACCGGGACGGGAGGGCTTCTCTACTGGAAACACCATATATTTT
.,TRBJ2-3,TRBV4-3,.,CASSQGYFPSTDTQYF,TGCGCCAGCAGCCAAGGGTACTTCCCGAGCACAGATACGCAGTATTTT
.,TRBJ2-1,TRBV25-1,TRBD2,CASSEWGTSGENEQFF,TGTGCCAGCAGTGAATGGGGGACTAGCGGTGAGAATGAGCAGTTCTTC
once,TRBJ1-5,TRBV10-2,TRBD1,CASSESGTGWNQPQHF,TGCGCCAGCAGTGAGTCGGGGACAGGGTGGAATCAGCCCCAGCATTTT
.,TRBJ2-7,TRBV18,TRBD2,CASSPYPTSGRGHEQYF,TGTGCCAGCTCACCTTACCCGACTAGCGGGAGGGGCCACGAGCAGTACTTC
.,TRBJ2-1,TRBV11-3,.,CASSLGGFSSYNEQFF,TGTGCCAGCAGCTTAGGTGGTTTTAGCTCCTACAATGAGCAGTTCTTC
.,TRBJ1-2,TRBV30,TRBD1,CAWSTPQGAHDGYTF,TGTGCCTGGAGTACCCCCCAGGGGGCTCACGATGGCTACACCTTC
.,TRBJ2-7,TRBV29-1,TRBD2,CSVEYGFPSGSLYEQYF,TGCAGCGTTGAGTACGGCTTTCCTAGCGGGAGTCTATACGAGCAGTACTTC
.,TRBJ1-4,TRBV27,.,CASSPGGTNEKLFF,TGTGCCAGCAGTCCTGGGGGGACTAATGAAAAACTGTTTTTT
.,TRBJ2-3,TRBV28,TRBD1,CASSFPTGAGDTQYF,TGTGCCAGCAGTTTCCCGACAGGGGCCGGGGATACGCAGTATTTT
.,TRBJ2-3,TRBV28,.,CASSLGVGVTNTQYF,TGTGCCAGCAGTTTAGGCGTCGGGGTTACAAATACGCAGTATTTT
.,TRBJ2-7,TRBV5-1,.,CANRYRDSPYEQYF,TGCGCCAACAGATACCGGGACTCCCCCTACGAGCAGTACTTC
.,TRBJ2-7,TRBV27,TRBD1,CASSLQTGTGYSYEQYF,TGTGCCAGCAGTCTCCAAACCGGGACAGGATACTCCTACGAGCAGTACTTC
.,TRBJ2-3,TRBV4-1,.,CASSQAAVVFPTDTQYF,TGCGCCAGCAGCCAGGCCGCGGTTGTGTTCCCCACAGATACGCAGTATTTT
.,TRBJ2-3,TRBV6-5,.,CASSYISGTQYF,TGTGCCAGCAGTTACATCAGCGGTACGCAGTATTTT
.,TRBJ2-2,TRBV7-6,TRBD1,CASSLRGDREKNTGELFF,TGTGCCAGCAGCTTAAGGGGGGACAGGGAAAAAAACACCGGGGAGCTGTTTTTT
.,TRBJ2-7,TRBV7-2,.,CASSPPPRGSEEQYF,TGTGCCAGCAGCCCTCCCCCCCGGGGGTCGGAGGAGCAGTACTTC
.,TRBJ1-1,TRBV9,TRBD1,CASSGGQGLSMSTEAFF,TGTGCCAGCAGTGGAGGACAGGGGCTATCTATGTCCACTGAAGCTTTCTTT
.,TRBJ2-1,TRBV9,.,CASSVDRRPSYNEQFF,TGTGCCAGCAGCGTAGACCGGCGGCCCTCCTACAATGAGCAGTTCTTC
.,TRBJ2-7,TRBV4-1,.,CASSPRDTSSYEQYF,TGCGCCAGCAGCCCGAGGGACACTAGCTCCTACGAGCAGTACTTC
.,TRBJ2-2,TRBV28,TRBD2,CASSPPPTSGNRRWTGELFF,TGTGCCAGCAGTCCCCCCCCAACTAGCGGGAATCGTAGGTGGACCGGGGAGCTGTTTTTT
once,TRBJ2-1,TRBV28,.,CASTQGAGEFF,TGTGCCAGCACACAAGGGGCAGGGGAGTTCTTC
.,TRBJ1-3,TRBV30,TRBD1,CAWIHSGQGGGNTIYF,TGTGCCTGGATCCACTCCGGACAGGGAGGTGGAAACACCATATATTTT
.,TRBJ2-4,TRBV11-2,.,CASQVGGAKNIQYF,TGTGCCAGCCAGGTGGGGGGAGCCAAAAACATTCAGTACTTC
.,TRBJ2-2,TRBV19,.,CASSIRSTLITGELFF,TGTGCCAGTAGTATTCGTTCGACTCTAATTACCGGGGAGCTGTTTTTT
once,TRBJ2-7,TRBV27,TRBD1,CASSTRQGRRYEQYF,TGTGCCAGCAGTACCCGACAGGGGAGGAGGTACGAGCAGTACTTC
.,TRBJ2-1,TRBV4-1,TRBD2,CASSQDRGNGGDGGNEQFF,TGCGCCAGCAGCCAAGACCGCGGTAACGGGGGGGACGGAGGCAATGAGCAGTTCTTC
.,TRBJ2-6,TRBV10-3,.,CAISRGVVRSGANVLTF,TGTGCCATCAGTCGGGGTGTAGTTCGTTCCGGGGCCAACGTCCTGACTTTC
.,TRBJ2-5,TRBV7-4,.,CASRIAGPDQETQYF,TGTGCCAGCAGGATCGCGGGACCGGACCAAGAGACCCAGTACTTC
.,TRBJ2-1,TRBV11-3,TRBD1,CASSLDPSPRDRDDEQFF,TGTGCCAGCAGCTTAGATCCCTCCCCCCGGGACAGGGACGATGAGCAGTTCTTC
.,TRBJ2-1,TRBV30,TRBD2,CAWDGTSGSRSEQFF,TGTGCCTGGGATGGGACTAGCGGGAGTCGGAGTGAGCAGTTCTTC
.,TRBJ2-7,TRBV12-5,.,CASGLIREPQCEQYF,TGTGCTAGTGGTTTGATCAGGGAACCTCAGTGCGAGCAGTACTTC
once,TRBJ2-1,TRBV6-1,TRBD1,CASSAWDRGRGDCNEQFF,TGTGCCAGCAGTGCTTGGGACAGGGGGCGCGGGGATTGCAATGAGCAGTTCTTC
.,TRBJ2-3,TRBV7-9,TRBD2,CASSLGLAGTDTQYF,TGTGCCAGCAGCTTAGGACTAGCGGGCACAGATACGCAGTATTTT
.,TRBJ2-5,TRBV6-5,.,CASSPQGKTQYF,TGTGCCAGCAGTCCCCAGGGGAAGACCCAGTACTTC
.,TRBJ2-7,TRBV7-9,TRBD1,CASSRPGQGPEQYF,TGTGCCAGCAGCCGGCCGGGACAGGGGCCCGAGCAGTACTTC
.,TRBJ2-7,TRBV7-9,TRBD2,CASSFFRLAGGEQYF,TGTGCCAGCAGCTTTTTTCGACTAGCGGGAGGCGAGCAGTACTTC